This paragraph covers one T cell receptor (beta chain) sequence. The antigen it binds to is not known. One base away there is no much larger clone; base qualities are not given. This entry belongs to a study of control samples from healthy donors and cancer patients (dated by TCRdb to 2018 to 2020). V loses 8 bases of germline sequence and J loses 0 bases, and the interval between the two ends is 8 bases. The germline V gene (reference sequence) supplies CDR1 LGHDT and CDR2 YNNKEL. From its cysteine to its phenylalanine, the CDR3 spans 13 amino acids. The kept DNA is CDR3 alone, 39 bases in frame from the first base. The protocol used for the library was the immunoSEQ multiplex PCR assay. In TCRdb, the immuneACCESS table is reduced to in-frame sequences with V and J assigned. These tables do not hold every clone; where another copy was compared, an unresolved V gene accounts for under half, and the others remain unexplained. Recorded for this sample are under 80,000 clones; 80% to 95% of them occurred a single time. The ten largest clones take up 1.3% of the sample.

The sample was PBMCs. This receptor chain uses TRBV3-1 (or the pseudogene TRBV3-2) and TRBJ1-3; no D gene is confidently identified. The sequence derives from a woman between 40 and 55 years old with lung cancer. The CDR3 region reads CASGIFSGNTIYF. The nucleotide sequence is given as TGTGCCAGCGGGATCTTCTCTGGAAACACCATATATTTT.